This entry lists 14 T cell receptor beta chains sequenced from one sample in a study of OX40 agonist ivuxolimab in advanced cancers. The method behind the library was the immunoSEQ multiplex PCR assay. Entries here come from immuneACCESS through TCRdb and include only in-frame sequences with V and J called. Some clones fail to appear in such tables; in the studies checked, an unresolved V gene covers under half of the shortfall, and the cause of the remainder is unknown. A total of about 88,000 clones appear in this sample, more than 70% of them only once. Around 0.21% of the sample goes to the ten largest clones. Sequences were derived from CD4+ or CD8+ T cells sorted from blood, sampled in a trial of the OX40 agonist ivuxolimab. The receptors were sampled from an adult with an advanced solid tumor such as melanoma, head and neck, liver or kidney cancer.

The chain uses TRBV7-3 and TRBJ1-2; 8 nucleotides agree with TRBD1. Trimming cost V 3 bases and J 7 bases; bases outside gene matches: 7. The CDR3 runs 14 residues. Per germline, CDR1 SGHTA and CDR2 FQGTGA. The CDR3 loop reads CASSFTGGAGGYTF. The CDR3 nucleotides are TGTGCCAGCAGCTTTACAGGGGGAGCAGGTGGCTACACCTTC.

This chain uses TRBV9 with TRBJ2-7, with TRBD1 as a possible D gene (5 bases). V was shortened by 3 bases and J by 7 bases, with 20 bases between the two germline ends. The CDR3 runs 15 residues. The germline V gene has CDR1 SGDLS and CDR2 YYNGEE. CDR3 bases: TGTGCCAGCAGCGCGCAGGGCTGGGGCGGAAGGGAGCAGTACTTC. Translation: CASSAQGWGGREQYF.

The chain recombines TRBV28 with TRBJ1-3, with 7 bases fitting TRBD1. The germline gives CDR1 MDHEN, CDR2 SYDVKM. The CDR3 has 15 amino acids. Trimming took 4 bases from V and 4 from J; bases not matched to a gene: 7. The CDR3 loop reads CASSSTGMVGNTIYF. CDR3 nucleotides: TGTGCCAGCAGTTCGACAGGGATGGTAGGAAACACCATATATTTT.

This chain uses TRBV10-3 with TRBJ2-7, with unresolved D. This CDR3 contains 13 residues. Germline CDR1 reads ENHRY; CDR2 reads SYGVKD. Trimming took 6 bases from V and 7 from J, leaving 16 bases between them. The DNA for the CDR3 is TGTGCCATCAGAGAAGCGTTTTTGGGGGAGCAGTACGTC. Its translation is CAIREAFLGEQYV.

For the CDR3, the DNA is TGCGCCAGCAGCCAAGAAGTCCGCACAGATACGCAGTATTTT. Amino acids: CASSQEVRTDTQYF. The V gene is TRBV4-1, the J gene TRBJ2-3; no firm D call. CDR3 length equals 14 residues. Trimming took off 0 bases at V and 1 base at J, with 5 bases between the two ends. The germline V gene has CDR1 MGHRA and CDR2 YSYEKL.

The CDR3 loop reads CASRRLGTGRAELFF. CDR3 DNA sequence: TGTGCCAGCAGGCGCCTGGGGACAGGGAGGGCAGAACTGTTTTTT. This chain links TRBV27 with TRBJ1-4; 9 bases align to TRBD1. V was pared by 6 bases and J by 12 bases, with 14 bases of the junction left unmatched. CDR1 and CDR2 (germline): MNHEY, SMNVEV (reference sequence). This CDR3 contains 15 residues.

In this sample, this clone turned up a few times. The gene calls are TRBV19 and TRBJ1-1; a possible D gene is TRBD1 (5 bases). This CDR3 comprises 13 residues. With 6 bases removed from V and 5 bases from J, the gap between germline ends came to 13 bases. The germline V gene has CDR1 LNHDA and CDR2 SQIVND (reference sequence). CDR3 sequence reads: CASSGTSGTEAFF. DNA of the CDR3: TGTGCCAGTAGCGGGACCTCGGGGACTGAAGCTTTCTTT.

The chain uses TRBV25-1 and TRBJ1-5, with 7 nucleotides matching TRBD1. Trimming at V came to 5 bases and at J to 1 base, leaving 2 bases not matched to a gene. Germline V gives CDR1 MGHDK, CDR2 SYGVNS. CDR3 size: 14 residues. DNA for the CDR3: TGTGCCAGCAGTACGACAGGGAGCAATCAGCCCCAGCATTTT. It yields the protein CASSTTGSNQPQHF.

This clone has a single count. The V and J genes are TRBV9 and TRBJ1-3; no definite D call. The germline gives CDR1 SGDLS, CDR2 YYNGEE. This CDR3 has 15 residues. Trimming pared 0 bases from V and 4 bases from J, leaving 11 bases between. The CDR3 sequence: CASSVASRPGNTIYF. The CDR3 coding sequence is TGTGCCAGCAGCGTAGCCTCCAGGCCAGGAAACACCATATATTTT.

This chain connects TRBV4-1 to TRBJ2-7; unclear D gene. Trimming left V 2 bases short and J 2 bases short, with 13 bases between. Germline loops: CDR1 MGHRA, CDR2 YSYEKL. CDR3 length equals 15 residues. The DNA of the CDR3 is TGCGCCAGCAGCCAAAAGGTCAGTGGGACCTACGAGCAGTACTTC. This codes for CASSQKVSGTYEQYF.

This rearrangement joins TRBV28 to TRBJ1-1; 8 positions match TRBD1. V shed 2 bases, J shed 6 bases, and the junction held 11 bases outside the gene matches. The CDR3 is 16 amino acids. Germline V gene data show CDR1 as MDHEN and CDR2 as SYDVKM. This CDR3 reads CASSLEAQGARAEAFF. The CDR3 DNA sequence: TGTGCCAGCAGTTTAGAGGCTCAGGGGGCAAGGGCTGAAGCTTTCTTT.

This clone was detected only once. The V call is TRBV7-2, the J call TRBJ1-2, with D unclear. There are 11 residues in the CDR3. Trimming stripped 6 bases from V and 7 bases from J, with 9 bases between. Germline-derived CDR1 and CDR2 are SGHTA and FQGNSA. The CDR3 region has the DNA TGTGCCAGCAGGACGGGATTTGGCTACACCTTC. Amino acids: CASRTGFGYTF.

The chain has TRBV6-6 and TRBJ1-6, with TRBD1 matching 8 bases. With 6 bases clipped from V and 10 bases from J, the junction kept 8 bases outside the gene matches. In germline, CDR1 is MNHNY, CDR2 SVGAGI (reference sequence). The CDR3 runs 14 residues. The CDR3 DNA reads as TGTGCCAGCAGCCGCGACAGGGGTCTATCACCCCTCCACTTT. It yields the protein CASSRDRGLSPLHF.

The chain has TRBV6-1 and TRBJ1-5; D uncertain. The V end was cut by 7 bases, the J end by 1 base, with 8 bases between. The germline gives CDR1 MNHNS, CDR2 SASEGT. This CDR3 has 13 residues. Here the CDR3 DNA reads TGTGCCAGCATGCGCAACAGCAATCAGCCCCAGCATTTT. Translated: CASMRNSNQPQHF.